The present T cell receptor beta chain was sequenced within a study of CD8 T cells in Susac syndrome. An input of 0.5 to 1 ug of RNA was subjected to reverse transcription using random hexamers. TCR beta CDR3 was amplified by immunoSEQ covering 54 Vbeta and 13 Jbeta. TCRdb analysed the immunoSEQ multiplex PCR reads with MiXCR anew, one entry per CDR3 protein. The table lists 160,000 or so distinct CDR3 sequences, nearly 97% of them singletons. The authors negatively isolated CD8+ and CD4+ T cells and FACS-enriched TEMRA cells. This CDR3 spans 16 amino acids. V was shortened by 3 bases and J by 1 base, with 13 bases between the two germline ends. Per germline, CDR1 MGHDK and CDR2 SYGVNS.

This rearrangement joins TRBV25-1 to TRBJ1-5; D not certain. This receptor was obtained from a human donor with multiple sclerosis. Sequencing was done on a sample of CD8+ T cells from PBMCs. CDR3 coding DNA: TGTGCCAGCAGTGACTACAACTCCGGGAGCAATCAGCCCCAGCATTTT. Protein: CASSDYNSGSNQPQHF.